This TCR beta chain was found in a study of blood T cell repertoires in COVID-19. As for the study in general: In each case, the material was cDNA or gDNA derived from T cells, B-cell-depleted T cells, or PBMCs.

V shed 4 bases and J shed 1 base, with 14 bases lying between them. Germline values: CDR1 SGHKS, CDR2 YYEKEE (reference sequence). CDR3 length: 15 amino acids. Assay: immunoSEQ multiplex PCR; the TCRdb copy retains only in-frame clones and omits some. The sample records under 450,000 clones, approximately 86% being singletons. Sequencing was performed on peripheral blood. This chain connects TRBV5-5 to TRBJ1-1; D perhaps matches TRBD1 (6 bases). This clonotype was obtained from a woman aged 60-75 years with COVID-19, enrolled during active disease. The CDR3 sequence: CASSPLTGENTEAFF. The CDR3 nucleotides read TGTGCCAGCAGCCCGCTGACAGGAGAGAACACTGAAGCTTTCTTT.